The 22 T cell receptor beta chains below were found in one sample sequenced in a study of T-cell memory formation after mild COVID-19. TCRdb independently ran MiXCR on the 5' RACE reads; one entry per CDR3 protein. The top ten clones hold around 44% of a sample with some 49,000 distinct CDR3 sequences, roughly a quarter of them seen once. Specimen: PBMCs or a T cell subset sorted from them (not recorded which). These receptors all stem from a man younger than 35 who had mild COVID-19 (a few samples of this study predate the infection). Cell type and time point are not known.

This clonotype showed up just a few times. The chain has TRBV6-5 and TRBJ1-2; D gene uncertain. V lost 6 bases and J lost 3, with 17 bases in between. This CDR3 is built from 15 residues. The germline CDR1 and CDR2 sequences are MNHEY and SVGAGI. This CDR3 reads CASSPSRRGYYGYTF. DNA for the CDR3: TGTGCCAGCAGCCCTTCACGCCGAGGCTACTATGGCTACACCTTC.

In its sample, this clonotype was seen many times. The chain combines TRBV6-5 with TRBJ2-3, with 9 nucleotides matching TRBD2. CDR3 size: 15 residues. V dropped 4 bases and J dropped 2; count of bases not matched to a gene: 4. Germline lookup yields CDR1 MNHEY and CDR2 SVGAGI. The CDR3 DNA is TGTGCCAGCAGTTCAGGCGGGGGGGCCACAGATACGCAGTATTTT. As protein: CASSSGGGATDTQYF.

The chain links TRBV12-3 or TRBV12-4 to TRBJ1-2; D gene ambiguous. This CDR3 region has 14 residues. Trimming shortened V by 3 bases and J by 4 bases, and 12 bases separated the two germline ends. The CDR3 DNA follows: TGTGCCAGCAGTTTTGGAACCCTCGGCTATGGCTACACCTTC. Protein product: CASSFGTLGYGYTF.

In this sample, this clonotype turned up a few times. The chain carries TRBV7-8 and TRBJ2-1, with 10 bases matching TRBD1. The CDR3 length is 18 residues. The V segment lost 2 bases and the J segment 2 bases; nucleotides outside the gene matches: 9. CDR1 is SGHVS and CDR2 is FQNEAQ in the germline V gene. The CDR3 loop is CASSLLRDRGNPYNEQFF. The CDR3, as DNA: TGTGCCAGCAGCTTACTCCGGGACAGGGGAAACCCCTACAATGAGCAGTTCTTC.

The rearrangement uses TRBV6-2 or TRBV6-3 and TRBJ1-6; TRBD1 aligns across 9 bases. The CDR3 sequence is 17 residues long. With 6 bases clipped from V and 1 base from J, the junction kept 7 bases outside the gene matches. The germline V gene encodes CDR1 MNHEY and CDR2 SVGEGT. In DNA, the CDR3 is TGTGCCAGCAGAGACCGGGACAGGGAATCCTATAATTCACCCCTCCACTTT. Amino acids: CASRDRDRESYNSPLHF.

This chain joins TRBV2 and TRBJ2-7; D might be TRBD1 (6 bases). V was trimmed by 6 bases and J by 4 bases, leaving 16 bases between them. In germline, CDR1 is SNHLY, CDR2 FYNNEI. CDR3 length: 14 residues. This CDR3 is CASSAWTVRYEQYV. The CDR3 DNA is TGTGCCAGCAGCGCCTGGACAGTCCGTTACGAGCAGTACGTC.

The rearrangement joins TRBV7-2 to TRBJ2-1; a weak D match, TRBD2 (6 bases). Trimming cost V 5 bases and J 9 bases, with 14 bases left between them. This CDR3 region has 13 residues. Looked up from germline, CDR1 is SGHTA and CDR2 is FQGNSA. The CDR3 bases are TGTGCCAGCAGCCTTTCCCGGGGGAGTGAGCAGTTCTTC. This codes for CASSLSRGSEQFF.

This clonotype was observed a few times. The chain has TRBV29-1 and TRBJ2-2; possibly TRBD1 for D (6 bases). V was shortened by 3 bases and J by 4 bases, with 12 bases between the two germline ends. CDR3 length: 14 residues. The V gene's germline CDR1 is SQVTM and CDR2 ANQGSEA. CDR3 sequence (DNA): TGCAGCGTTGATCAGGGGAAAGGCACCGGGGAGCTGTTTTTT. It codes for CSVDQGKGTGELFF.

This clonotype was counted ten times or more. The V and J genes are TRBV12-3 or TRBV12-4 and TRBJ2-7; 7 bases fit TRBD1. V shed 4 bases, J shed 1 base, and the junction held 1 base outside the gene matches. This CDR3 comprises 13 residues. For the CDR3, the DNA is TGTGCCAGCAGTTGGGGACAGTCCTACGAGCAGTACTTC. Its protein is CASSWGQSYEQYF.

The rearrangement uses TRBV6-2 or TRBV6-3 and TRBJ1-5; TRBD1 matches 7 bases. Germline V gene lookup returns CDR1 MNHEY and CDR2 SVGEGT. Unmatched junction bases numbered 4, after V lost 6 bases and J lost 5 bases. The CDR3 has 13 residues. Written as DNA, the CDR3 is TGTGCCAGCAGCGAGACAGGGTATCAGCCCCAGCATTTT. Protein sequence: CASSETGYQPQHF.

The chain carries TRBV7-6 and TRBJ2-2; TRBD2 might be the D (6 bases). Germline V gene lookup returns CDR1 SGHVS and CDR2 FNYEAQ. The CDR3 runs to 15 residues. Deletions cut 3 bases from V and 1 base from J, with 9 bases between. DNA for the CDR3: TGTGCCAGCAGCTTGAGACTAGTGAACACCGGGGAGCTGTTTTTT. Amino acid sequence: CASSLRLVNTGELFF.

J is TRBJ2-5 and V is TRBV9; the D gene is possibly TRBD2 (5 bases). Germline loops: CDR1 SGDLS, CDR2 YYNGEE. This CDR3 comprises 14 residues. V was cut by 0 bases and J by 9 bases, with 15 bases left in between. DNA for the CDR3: TGTGCCAGCAGCGTAGGAGGAGGTTCTCTGCCCCAGTACTTC. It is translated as CASSVGGGSLPQYF. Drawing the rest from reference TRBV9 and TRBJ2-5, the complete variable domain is DSGVTQTPKHLITATGQRVTLRCSPRSGDLSVYWYQQSLDQGLQFLIQYYNGEERAKGNILERFSAQQFPDLHSELNLSSLELGDSALYFCASSVGGGSLPQYFGPGTRLLVL.

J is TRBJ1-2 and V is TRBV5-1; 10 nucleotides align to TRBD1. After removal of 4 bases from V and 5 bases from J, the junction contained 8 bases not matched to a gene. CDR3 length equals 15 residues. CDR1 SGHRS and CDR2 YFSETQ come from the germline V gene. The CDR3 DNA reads TGCGCCAGCAGCCTGGGACAGGGGTTAGGGTATGGCTACACCTTC. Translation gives CASSLGQGLGYGYTF.

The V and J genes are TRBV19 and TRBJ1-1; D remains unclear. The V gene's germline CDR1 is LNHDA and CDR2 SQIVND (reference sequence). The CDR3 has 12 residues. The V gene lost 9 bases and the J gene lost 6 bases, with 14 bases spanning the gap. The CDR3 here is CASQDRGSEAFF. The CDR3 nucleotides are TGTGCCAGCCAGGACCGCGGCTCTGAAGCTTTCTTT. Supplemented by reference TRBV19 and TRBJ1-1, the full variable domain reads DGGITQSPKYLFRKEGQNVTLSCEQNLNHDAMYWYRQDPGQGLRLIYYSQIVNDFQKGDIAEGYSVSREKKESFPLTVTSAQKNPTAFYLCASQDRGSEAFFGQGTRLTVV.

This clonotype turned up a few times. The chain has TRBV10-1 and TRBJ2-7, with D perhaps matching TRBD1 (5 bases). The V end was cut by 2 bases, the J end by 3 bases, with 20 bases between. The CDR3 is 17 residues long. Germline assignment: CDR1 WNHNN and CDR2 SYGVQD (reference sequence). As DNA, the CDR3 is TGCGCCAGCAGTGAGCCTAATAGGGGTGGACGGATCTACGAGCAGTACTTC. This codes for CASSEPNRGGRIYEQYF.

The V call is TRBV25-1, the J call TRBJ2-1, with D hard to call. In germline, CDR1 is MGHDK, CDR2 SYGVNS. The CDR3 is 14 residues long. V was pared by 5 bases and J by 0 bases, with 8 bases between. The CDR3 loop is CASSRVSSYNEQFF. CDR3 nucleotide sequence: TGTGCCAGCAGTCGGGTGAGCTCCTACAATGAGCAGTTCTTC.

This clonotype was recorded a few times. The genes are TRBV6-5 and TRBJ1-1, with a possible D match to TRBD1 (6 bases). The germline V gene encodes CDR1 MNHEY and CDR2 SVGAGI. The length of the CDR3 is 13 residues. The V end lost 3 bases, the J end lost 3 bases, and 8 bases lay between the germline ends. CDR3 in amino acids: CASSYTGHTEAFF. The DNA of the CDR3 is TGTGCCAGCAGTTATACAGGGCACACTGAAGCTTTCTTT.

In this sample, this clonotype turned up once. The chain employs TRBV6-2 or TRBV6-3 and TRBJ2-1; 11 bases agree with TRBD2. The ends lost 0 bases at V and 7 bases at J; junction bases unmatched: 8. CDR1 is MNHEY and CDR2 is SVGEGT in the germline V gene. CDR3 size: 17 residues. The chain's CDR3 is CASSYSNRLAGGNEQFF. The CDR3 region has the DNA TGTGCCAGCAGTTACTCGAATCGGCTAGCGGGGGGAAATGAGCAGTTCTTC.

The CDR3 spells CASSLRARGMDTQYF. The DNA of the CDR3 is TGTGCCAGCAGCTTACGGGCCCGAGGTATGGATACGCAGTATTTT. The V call is TRBV7-3, the J call TRBJ2-3; no definite D call. V shed 2 bases and J shed 6 bases, with 15 bases lying between them. The CDR3 totals 15 residues. Germline V lookup: CDR1 SGHTA, CDR2 FQGTGA.

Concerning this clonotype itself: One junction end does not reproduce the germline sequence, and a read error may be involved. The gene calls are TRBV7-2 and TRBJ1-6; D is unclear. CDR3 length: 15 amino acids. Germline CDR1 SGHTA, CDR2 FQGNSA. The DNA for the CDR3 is TGTGCAAGCAGCTTAGGCCGAGGAAGGAATTCACCCCTCCACTTT. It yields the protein CASSLGRGRNSPLHF.

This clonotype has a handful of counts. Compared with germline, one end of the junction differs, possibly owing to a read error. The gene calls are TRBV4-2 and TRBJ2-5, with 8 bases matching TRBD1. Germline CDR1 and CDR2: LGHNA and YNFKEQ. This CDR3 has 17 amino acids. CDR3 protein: CASTQNSGQGVEGTQYF. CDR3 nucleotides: TGTGCCAGCACCCAAAACTCCGGACAGGGTGTCGAGGGGACCCAGTACTTC.

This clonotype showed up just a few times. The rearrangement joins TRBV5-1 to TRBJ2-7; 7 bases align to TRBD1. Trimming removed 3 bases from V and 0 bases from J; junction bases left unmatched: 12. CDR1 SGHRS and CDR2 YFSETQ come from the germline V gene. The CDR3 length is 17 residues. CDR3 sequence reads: CASSSNPGQPSSYEQYF. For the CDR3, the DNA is TGCGCCAGCAGCTCCAACCCGGGACAGCCAAGCTCCTACGAGCAGTACTTC.